This section outlines one T cell receptor (beta chain) sequence together with its context. Trimming left V 0 bases short and J 9 bases short, with 15 bases between. CDR3 length: 15 residues. Germline V CDR1 and CDR2: GTSNPN, SVGIG (reference sequence). These data are taken from a study of blood T cell repertoires in COVID-19. Study overall: The United States, Italy and Spain were the sources of the acute and convalescent COVID-19 samples.

Per the original methods: Estimation of nucleated cell counts was performed using reference gene primer amplification. TCRdb's table, derived via immunoSEQ multiplex PCR, lists solely in-frame clones and lacks some. The V and J calls and clone size were taken over from that table, and D and trimming were inferred from the DNA. This table holds 400,000 or so clones, around 89% found once. The sample consisted of PBMCs or T cells enriched from blood (not recorded which). This receptor was identified in a man under 40 who had recovered from COVID-19. The V and J genes are TRBV30 and TRBJ1-6; D might be TRBD1 (5 bases). DNA for the CDR3: TGTGCCTGGAGTGTACTCACGGGGGTCGGTTCACCCCTCCACTTT. Translated, it gives CAWSVLTGVGSPLHF.